This is a list of T cell receptor beta chains from one sample in a study of blood T cells in healthy people across ages. TCRdb reprocessed the 5' RACE reads with MiXCR, giving one entry per CDR3 protein. The data contain about 1,500,000 distinct CDR3 sequences, 28% of them singletons. Material for sequencing was blood. The origin of the receptors is a young woman in good health. The CDR3 runs from the conserved cysteine through the conserved F or W. D genes are given only for firm matches. Where a row states a size, it is once, few, many or the class of an expanded clone; other rows omit it.

V gene,clone size,J gene,D gene,CDR3 DNA,CDR3 protein
TRBV12-5,-,TRBJ2-1,-,TGTGCTAGTGGTAAGGTATTGGGAGGCGCGGCAGGGGAAAGGTATGAGCAGTTCTTC,CASGKVLGGAAGERYEQFF
TRBV6-2/TRBV6-3,many,TRBJ2-1,-,TGTGCCAGCAGTTACCCCTCAAATGAGCAGTTCTTC,CASSYPSNEQFF
TRBV20-1,few,TRBJ1-1,-,TGCAGTGCTAGAGTCGCGACGCCGGGCACAAACACTGAAGCTTTCTTT,CSARVATPGTNTEAFF
TRBV20-1,-,TRBJ2-5,-,TGCAGTGCTAGAGGGAGGGGTGGGGATTTGGAGACCCAGTACTTC,CSARGRGGDLETQYF
TRBV7-2,few,TRBJ1-6,-,TGTGCCAGCAGCTTAGTAAGAGAGTCCGGAAATTCACCCCTCCACTTT,CASSLVRESGNSPLHF
TRBV9,-,TRBJ2-3,-,TGTGCCAGCAGCCCCCAGGGACGTTTGGGAAGCACAGATACGCAGTATTTT,CASSPQGRLGSTDTQYF
TRBV3-1,-,TRBJ2-1,TRBD2,TGTGCCAGCAGCCCCGGACTAGCGGGGGGGCAGCAGTTCTTC,CASSPGLAGGQQFF
TRBV20-1,-,TRBJ1-5,-,TGCAGTGCAACCTCGGGGCTTAGCAATCAGCCCCAGCATTTT,CSATSGLSNQPQHF
TRBV6-2/TRBV6-3,-,TRBJ1-1,-,TGTGCCAGCAGTTACGGGGCAGCAAACACTGAAGCTTTCTTT,CASSYGAANTEAFF
TRBV5-1,many,TRBJ2-5,-,TGTGCCAGCAGTTCGGGGACCCCACAAGAGACCCAGTACTTC,CASSSGTPQETQYF
TRBV7-2,many,TRBJ2-5,-,TGTGCCAGCAGCCGGATCTGGACCCAGTACTTC,CASSRIWTQYF
TRBV2,few,TRBJ2-4,-,TGTGCCAGCAGTGATCTAGGGAAAGCCAAAAACATTCAGTACTTC,CASSDLGKAKNIQYF
TRBV30,-,TRBJ1-2,-,TGTGCCTGGAGTTTTGGTAACAGGGTAACCGGCTACACCTTC,CAWSFGNRVTGYTF
TRBV5-1,-,TRBJ1-5,-,TGCGCCAGCAGCACCCGTGGAGGGCAAAGGGAGCCCCAGCATTTT,CASSTRGGQREPQHF
TRBV6-1,-,TRBJ2-3,-,TGTGCCAGCAGCACGGAACAGGGAATCGCAGATACGCAGTATTTT,CASSTEQGIADTQYF
TRBV18,-,TRBJ2-6,-,TGTGCCAGCTCACCACCCAGGCCCCGGGCCAACGTCCTGACTTTC,CASSPPRPRANVLTF
TRBV6-1,few,TRBJ2-7,TRBD1,TGTGCCAGCAGTGGGGCTGACAGGGCCCCCTACGAGCAGTACTTC,CASSGADRAPYEQYF
TRBV6-6,-,TRBJ2-1,TRBD2,TGTGCCAGCAGTTATTGGACGGGAGGAGGTTCTTCAAATGAGCAGTTCTTC,CASSYWTGGGSSNEQFF
TRBV19,few,TRBJ2-1,TRBD2,TGTGCCAGTAGTATCGGTAGGACTAGCGGGAGGGGACCTGAGCAGTTCTTC,CASSIGRTSGRGPEQFF
TRBV18,once,TRBJ2-3,TRBD1,TGTGCCAGCTCACCTCCGGGACAGGTGGTACCAGATACGCAGTATTTT,CASSPPGQVVPDTQYF
TRBV7-2,-,TRBJ1-2,-,TGTGCCAGCAGTAGCGATGGGGGTACCTCCTATGGCTACACCTTC,CASSSDGGTSYGYTF
TRBV13,-,TRBJ2-5,TRBD2,TGTGCCAGCAGTTCATCCGCTCACACTAGCGGGAGGTTCGAAGAGACCCAGTACTTC,CASSSSAHTSGRFEETQYF
TRBV20-1,few,TRBJ2-1,-,TGCAGTGTAGGTCCTAGCGCCGACAATGAGCAGTTCTTC,CSVGPSADNEQFF
TRBV12-3/TRBV12-4,-,TRBJ1-5,TRBD1,TGTGCCAGCAGCCCAATAACAGGGGCGCATCAGCCCCGGCATTTT,CASSPITGAHQPRHF
TRBV30,few,TRBJ2-1,-,TGTGCCTGGAGTGTAAGCCTAGACAATGAGCAGTTCTTC,CAWSVSLDNEQFF
TRBV7-2,many,TRBJ2-7,TRBD2,TGTGCCAGCAGCTTAGGACTAGCGGGAGGGGGCGAGCAGTACTTC,CASSLGLAGGGEQYF
TRBV3-1,few,TRBJ1-1,-,TGTGCCAGCAGCCCCCGGGAGAAGAACACTGAAGCTTTCTTT,CASSPREKNTEAFF
TRBV3-1,many,TRBJ1-2,-,TGTGCCAGCAGCCAAGGGTCGCTCGGCTATGGCTACACCTTC,CASSQGSLGYGYTF
TRBV27,few,TRBJ2-1,-,TGTGCCAGCAGACGTCTAGATTCCTCCTACAATGAGCAGTTCTTC,CASRRLDSSYNEQFF
TRBV7-8,-,TRBJ2-1,TRBD2,TGTGCCAGCAGCTCAATAGCGGGAGGGGGGTTCTTC,CASSSIAGGGFF
TRBV7-2,-,TRBJ1-4,-,TGCGCCAGCAGCTTTCTAGGTCGGGCAACTAATGAAAAACTGTTTTTT,CASSFLGRATNEKLFF
TRBV12-3/TRBV12-4,many,TRBJ1-6,-,TGTGCCAGCGGACTACAAGGCTCCTATAATTCACCCCTCCACTTT,CASGLQGSYNSPLHF
TRBV20-1,-,TRBJ1-6,-,TGCAGTGCAACTACGGCGATCTCCTATAATTCACCCCTCCACTTT,CSATTAISYNSPLHF
TRBV4-1,-,TRBJ2-7,-,TGCGCCAGCAGCCAGGTGGGGACTGCCCTCCGGTACGAGCAGTACTTC,CASSQVGTALRYEQYF
TRBV10-3,-,TRBJ2-3,-,TGTGCCATCAGTGGATCTGGGGGGGCGGCAGATACGCAGTATTTT,CAISGSGGAADTQYF
TRBV27,-,TRBJ2-2,TRBD2,TGTGCCAGCAGTTCTGGGATAGCGGGCAATGAGCAGTTTTTT,CASSSGIAGNEQFF
TRBV7-9,-,TRBJ1-1,-,TGTGCCAGCAGCTTAGACTTTGGGGAAGCTTTCTTT,CASSLDFGEAFF
TRBV7-8,-,TRBJ2-3,-,TGTGCCAACAGTCTCGGAACCACTCAGGCCCGCACAGATACGCAGTATTTT,CANSLGTTQARTDTQYF
TRBV5-1,-,TRBJ2-5,TRBD2,TGCGCCAGCAGCCCACCACTAGCGGGGGCGGGAGAGACCCAGTACTTC,CASSPPLAGAGETQYF
TRBV7-2,few,TRBJ2-3,-,TGTGCCAGCAGCTATGACACCGCCCTGGATACGCAGTATTTT,CASSYDTALDTQYF
TRBV5-1,-,TRBJ1-3,-,TGCGCCAGCAGCTTGGTCGGGGCTATGGTTAACACCATATATTTT,CASSLVGAMVNTIYF
TRBV6-6,few,TRBJ2-4,TRBD2,TGTGCCAGCAGTTCACAGGGACTAGTTACCAGGGAGCAGTACTTC,CASSSQGLVTREQYF
TRBV12-3/TRBV12-4,-,TRBJ2-2,TRBD2,TGTGCCAGCAGTTCCTTCGGGACTAGTAACACCGGGGAGCTGTTTTTT,CASSSFGTSNTGELFF
TRBV5-1,many,TRBJ2-1,TRBD2,TGCGCCAGCAGCTTGACTAGCGGGGTTTACAATGAGCAGTTCTTC,CASSLTSGVYNEQFF
TRBV7-2,-,TRBJ1-2,TRBD1,TGTGCCAGCAGCCCCCGGGACAGCTACCGCTATGGCTACACCTTC,CASSPRDSYRYGYTF